This T cell receptor beta chain comes out of a study of cytomegalovirus exposure and HLA in healthy donors. Study-wide findings and caveats: Only CMV serostatus was available as immune exposure information. Later, an analysis found that common viral pathogens appeared to be linked with several of the most significant clusters. Another analysis was done later, and it associated around 17,000 TCR beta sequences with HLA alleles at 0.05 false discovery rate.

As concerns this clone: Its antigen is undetermined.

PCR primers comprised 60 Vbeta and 13 Jbeta primers. Repertoires were generated with immunoSEQ multiplex PCR, while TCRdb's copy carries only in-frame clones and drops some. Among roughly 87,000 clones listed, roughly three quarters were seen once. The V end was cut by 1 base, the J end by 1 base, with 15 bases between. This CDR3 region has 17 residues. CDR1 and CDR2 from the germline V gene are LGHNT and FRNRAP. Whereas donors were nominally healthy upon sampling, unrecorded immune exposures were probable. The rearrangement uses TRBV12-5 and TRBJ2-3, with D possibly matching TRBD2 (6 bases). The receptor was isolated from a woman aged 40 to 55 in good health and CMV-seropositive. The material sequenced was PBMCs. In DNA, the CDR3 is TGTGCTAGTGGTTTGGGAGCCAGCGGGCGTCGCACAGATACGCAGTATTTT. As protein: CASGLGASGRRTDTQYF.